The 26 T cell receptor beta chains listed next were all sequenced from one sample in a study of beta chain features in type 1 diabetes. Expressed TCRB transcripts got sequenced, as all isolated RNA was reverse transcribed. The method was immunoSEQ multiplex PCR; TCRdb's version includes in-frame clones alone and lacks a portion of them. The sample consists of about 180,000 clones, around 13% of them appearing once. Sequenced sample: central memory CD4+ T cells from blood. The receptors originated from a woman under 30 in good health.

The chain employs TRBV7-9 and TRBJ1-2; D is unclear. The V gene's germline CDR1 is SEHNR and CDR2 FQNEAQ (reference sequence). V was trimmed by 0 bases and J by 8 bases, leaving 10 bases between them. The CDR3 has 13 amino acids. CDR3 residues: CASSLALAGGYTF. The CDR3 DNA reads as TGTGCCAGCAGCTTAGCGCTGGCGGGGGGCTACACCTTC.

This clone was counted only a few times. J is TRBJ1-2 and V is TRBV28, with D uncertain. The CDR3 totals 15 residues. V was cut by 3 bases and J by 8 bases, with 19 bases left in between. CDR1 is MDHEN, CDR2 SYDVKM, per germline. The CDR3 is CASSLFHSQIKGYTF. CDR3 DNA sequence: TGTGCCAGCAGTTTGTTTCATTCCCAGATTAAAGGCTACACCTTC.

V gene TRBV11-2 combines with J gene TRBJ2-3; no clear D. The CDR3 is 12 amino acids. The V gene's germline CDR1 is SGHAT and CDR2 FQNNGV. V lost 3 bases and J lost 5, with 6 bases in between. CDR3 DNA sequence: TGTGCCAGCAGCTTGAGTAGAGATACGCAGTATTTT. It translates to CASSLSRDTQYF.

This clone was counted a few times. CDR3 DNA sequence: TGTGCCAGCAGCCCCTGGGTAGCTGCCTCCTACGAGCAGTACTTC. Its protein product is CASSPWVAASYEQYF. The chain is built from TRBV7-8 and TRBJ2-7; D gene unclear. Germline values: CDR1 SGHVS, CDR2 FQNEAQ. The length of the CDR3 is 15 residues. Trimming cost V 5 bases and J 0 bases, with 14 bases left between them.

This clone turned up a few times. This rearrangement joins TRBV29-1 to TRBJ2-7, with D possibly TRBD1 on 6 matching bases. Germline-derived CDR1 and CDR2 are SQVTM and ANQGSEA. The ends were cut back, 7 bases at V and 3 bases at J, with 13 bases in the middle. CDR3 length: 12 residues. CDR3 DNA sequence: TGCAGCGCTCGGGACACCGGCTACGAGCAGTACTTC. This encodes CSARDTGYEQYF.

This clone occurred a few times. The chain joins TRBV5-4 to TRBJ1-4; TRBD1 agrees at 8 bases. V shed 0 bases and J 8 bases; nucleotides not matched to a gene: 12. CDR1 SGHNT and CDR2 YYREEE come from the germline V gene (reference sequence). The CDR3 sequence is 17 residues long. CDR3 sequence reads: CASSLAGQGARSEKLFF. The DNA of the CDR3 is TGTGCCAGCAGCTTGGCGGGCCAGGGGGCCCGAAGCGAAAAACTGTTTTTT.

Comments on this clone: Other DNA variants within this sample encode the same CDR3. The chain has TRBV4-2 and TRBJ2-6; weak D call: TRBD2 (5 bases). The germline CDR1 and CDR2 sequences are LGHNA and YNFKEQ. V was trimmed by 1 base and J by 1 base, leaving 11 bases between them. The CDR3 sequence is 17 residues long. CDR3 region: CASSQGLGGSGANVLTF. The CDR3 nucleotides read TGTGCCAGCAGCCAAGGATTAGGAGGATCTGGGGCCAACGTCCTGACTTTC.

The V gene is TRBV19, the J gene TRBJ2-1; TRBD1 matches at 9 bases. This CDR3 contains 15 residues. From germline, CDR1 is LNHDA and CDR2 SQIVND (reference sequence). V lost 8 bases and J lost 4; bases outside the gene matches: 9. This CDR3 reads CASGGGTGTYNEQFF. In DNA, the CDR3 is TGTGCCAGTGGGGGCGGGACAGGGACTTACAATGAGCAGTTCTTC. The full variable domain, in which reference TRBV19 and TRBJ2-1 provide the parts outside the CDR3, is DGGITQSPKYLFRKEGQNVTLSCEQNLNHDAMYWYRQDPGQGLRLIYYSQIVNDFQKGDIAEGYSVSREKKESFPLTVTSAQKNPTAFYLCASGGGTGTYNEQFFGPGTRLTVL.

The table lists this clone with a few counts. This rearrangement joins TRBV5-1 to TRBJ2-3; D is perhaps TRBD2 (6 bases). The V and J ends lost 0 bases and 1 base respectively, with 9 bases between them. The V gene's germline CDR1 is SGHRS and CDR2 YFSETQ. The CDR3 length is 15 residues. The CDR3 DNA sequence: TGCGCCAGCAGCTTGGTTCTAGCGCGCACAGATACGCAGTATTTT. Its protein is CASSLVLARTDTQYF.

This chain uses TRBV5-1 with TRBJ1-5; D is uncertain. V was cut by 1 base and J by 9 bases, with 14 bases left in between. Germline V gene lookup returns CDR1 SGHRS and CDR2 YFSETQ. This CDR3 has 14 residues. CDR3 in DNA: TGCGCCAGCAGCTTGTCGGCGGGGATGGGGCCCCAGCATTTT. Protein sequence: CASSLSAGMGPQHF.

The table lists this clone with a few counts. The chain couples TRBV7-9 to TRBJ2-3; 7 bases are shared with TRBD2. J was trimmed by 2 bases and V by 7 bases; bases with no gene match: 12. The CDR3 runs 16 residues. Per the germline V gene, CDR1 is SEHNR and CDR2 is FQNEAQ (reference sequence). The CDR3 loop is CASNPGGEGFTDTQYF. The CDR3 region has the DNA TGTGCCAGCAACCCTGGGGGGGAGGGGTTCACAGATACGCAGTATTTT.

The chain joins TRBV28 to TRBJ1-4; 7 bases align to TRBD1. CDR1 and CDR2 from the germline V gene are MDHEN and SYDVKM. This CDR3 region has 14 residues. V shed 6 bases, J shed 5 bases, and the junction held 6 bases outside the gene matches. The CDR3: CASRTGQPNEKLFF. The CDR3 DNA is TGTGCCAGCAGGACGGGACAGCCAAATGAAAAACTGTTTTTT.

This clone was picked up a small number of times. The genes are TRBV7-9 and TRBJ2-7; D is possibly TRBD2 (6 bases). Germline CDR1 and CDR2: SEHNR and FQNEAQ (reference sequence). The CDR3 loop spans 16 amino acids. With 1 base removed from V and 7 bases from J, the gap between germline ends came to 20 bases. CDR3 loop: CASSLETGDSWQEQYF. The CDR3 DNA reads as TGTGCCAGCAGCTTAGAAACGGGGGACTCCTGGCAGGAGCAGTACTTC.

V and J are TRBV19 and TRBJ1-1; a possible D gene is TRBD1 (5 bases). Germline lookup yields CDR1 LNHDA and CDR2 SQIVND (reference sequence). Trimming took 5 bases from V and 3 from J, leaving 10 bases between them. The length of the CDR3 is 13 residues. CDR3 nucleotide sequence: TGTGCCAGTAGTGACAGCTTCGACACTGAAGCTTTCTTT. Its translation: CASSDSFDTEAFF.

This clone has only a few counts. The CDR3 region is CSVEGRGQSYGYTF. CDR3 bases: TGCAGCGTTGAAGGCAGGGGGCAGAGCTATGGCTACACCTTC. The V and J genes are TRBV29-1 and TRBJ1-2, with 8 nucleotides matching TRBD1. This CDR3 spans 14 amino acids. The germline CDR1 and CDR2 sequences are SQVTM and ANQGSEA. With 1 base clipped from V and 4 bases from J, the junction kept 5 bases outside the gene matches.

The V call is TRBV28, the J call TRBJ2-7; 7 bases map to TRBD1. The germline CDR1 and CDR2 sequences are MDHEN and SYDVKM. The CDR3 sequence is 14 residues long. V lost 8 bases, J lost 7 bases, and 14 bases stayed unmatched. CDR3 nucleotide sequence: TGTGCCAGCTTTTCCATACAGGGGAAAAGAGAGCAGTACTTC. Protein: CASFSIQGKREQYF.

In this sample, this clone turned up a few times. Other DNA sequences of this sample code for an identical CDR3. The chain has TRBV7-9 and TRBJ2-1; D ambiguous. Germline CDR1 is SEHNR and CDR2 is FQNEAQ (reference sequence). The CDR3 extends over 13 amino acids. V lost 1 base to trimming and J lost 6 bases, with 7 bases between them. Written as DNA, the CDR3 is TGTGCCAGCAGCTTAGGGGCAGGCAATGAGCAGTTCTTC. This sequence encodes CASSLGAGNEQFF.

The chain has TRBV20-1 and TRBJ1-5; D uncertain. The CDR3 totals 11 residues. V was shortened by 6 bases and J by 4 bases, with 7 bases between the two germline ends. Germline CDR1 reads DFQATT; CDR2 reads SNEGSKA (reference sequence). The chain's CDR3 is CSAEKNQPQHF. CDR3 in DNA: TGCAGTGCAGAGAAAAATCAGCCCCAGCATTTT.

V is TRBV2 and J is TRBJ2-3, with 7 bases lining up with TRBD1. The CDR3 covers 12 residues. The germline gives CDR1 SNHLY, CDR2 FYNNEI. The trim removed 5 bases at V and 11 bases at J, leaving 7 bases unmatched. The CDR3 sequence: CASSKTGDWQYF. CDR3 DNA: TGTGCCAGCAGTAAAACAGGGGATTGGCAGTATTTT. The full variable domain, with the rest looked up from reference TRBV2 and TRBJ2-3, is EPEVTQTPSHQVTQMGQEVILRCVPISNHLYFYWYRQILGQKVEFLVSFYNNEISEKSEIFDDQFSVERPDGSNFTLKIRSTKLEDSAMYFCASSKTGDWQYFGPGTRLTVL.

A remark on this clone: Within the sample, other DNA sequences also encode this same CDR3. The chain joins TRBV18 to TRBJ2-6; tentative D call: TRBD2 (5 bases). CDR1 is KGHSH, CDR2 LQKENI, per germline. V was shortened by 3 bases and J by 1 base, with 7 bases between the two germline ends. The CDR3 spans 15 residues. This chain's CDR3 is CASSPRGSGANVLTF. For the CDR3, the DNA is TGTGCCAGCTCACCGCGAGGGTCTGGGGCCAACGTCCTGACTTTC. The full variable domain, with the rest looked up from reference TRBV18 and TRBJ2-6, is NAGVMQNPRHLVRRRGQEARLRCSPMKGHSHVYWYRQLPEEGLKFMVYLQKENIIDESGMPKERFSAEFPKEGPSILRIQQVVRGDSAAYFCASSPRGSGANVLTFGAGSRLTVL.

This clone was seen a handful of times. This chain's CDR3 is CASSSWGLSSDTQYF. The DNA for the CDR3 is TGCGCCAGCAGCTCGTGGGGACTAAGCTCAGATACGCAGTATTTT. The rearrangement links TRBV5-1 to TRBJ2-3, with 7 bases that match TRBD2. The V and J ends lost 3 bases and 4 bases, in that order; junction bases with no gene match: 8. There are 15 residues in the CDR3. Germline loops: CDR1 SGHRS, CDR2 YFSETQ.

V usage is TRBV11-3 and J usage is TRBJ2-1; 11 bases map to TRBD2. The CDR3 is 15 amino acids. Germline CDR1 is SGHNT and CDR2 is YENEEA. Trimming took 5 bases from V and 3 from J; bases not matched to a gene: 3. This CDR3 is CASSTTSGIYNEQFF. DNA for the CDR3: TGTGCCAGCAGCACGACTAGCGGGATCTACAATGAGCAGTTCTTC.

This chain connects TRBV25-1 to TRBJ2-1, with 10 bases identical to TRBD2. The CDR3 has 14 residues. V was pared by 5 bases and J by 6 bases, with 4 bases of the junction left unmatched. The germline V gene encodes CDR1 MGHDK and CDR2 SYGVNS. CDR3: CASSKLAGVNEQFF. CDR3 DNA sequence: TGTGCCAGCAGTAAGCTAGCGGGAGTCAATGAGCAGTTCTTC.

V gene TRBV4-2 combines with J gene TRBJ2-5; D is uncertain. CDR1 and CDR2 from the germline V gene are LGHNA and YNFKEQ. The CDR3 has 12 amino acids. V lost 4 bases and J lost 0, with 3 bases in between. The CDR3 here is CASSRDQETQYF. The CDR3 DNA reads TGTGCCAGCAGCCGAGACCAAGAGACCCAGTACTTC.

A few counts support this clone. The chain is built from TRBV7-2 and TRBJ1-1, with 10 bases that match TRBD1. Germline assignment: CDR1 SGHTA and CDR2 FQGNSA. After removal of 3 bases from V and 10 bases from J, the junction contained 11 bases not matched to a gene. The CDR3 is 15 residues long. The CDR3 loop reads CASSFLSGTGAGAFF. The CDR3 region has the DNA TGTGCCAGCAGCTTCTTGTCCGGGACAGGGGCGGGAGCTTTCTTT.

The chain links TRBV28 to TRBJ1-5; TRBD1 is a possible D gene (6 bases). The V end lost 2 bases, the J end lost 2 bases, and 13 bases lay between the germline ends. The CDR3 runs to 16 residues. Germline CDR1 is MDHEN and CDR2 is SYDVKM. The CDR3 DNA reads TGTGCCAGCAGTTTAAGGGGGGGGGCTGGCAATCAGCCCCAGCATTTT. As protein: CASSLRGGAGNQPQHF.